This T cell receptor beta chain was captured by sequencing in a study of T cells after yellow fever vaccination. Study background: Fractions low in cell number were prepared with SMART-Seq v4 Ultra Low Input. The study's findings and limits: A large majority of primary-vaccination clones showed up again after the booster (96% CD4, about 90% CD8). Contaminants from the bulk population, in the form of abundant clonotypes, could be found in FACS-sorted repertoires.

Template-switching 5'RACE yielded the TCR cDNA; a universal primer site and UMIs were added in the process. TCRdb passed the 5' RACE reads through MiXCR, listing each CDR3 protein once. The sample includes under 350,000 distinct CDR3 sequences, approximately 4% of them seen just once. Germline CDR1 KGHSH, CDR2 LQKENI. Trimming left V 1 base short and J 1 base short, with 10 bases between. The CDR3 is made up of 15 amino acids. On this clonotype: The antigen is unknown.

This chain uses TRBV18 with TRBJ1-1; D gene ambiguous. This receptor was identified in a young man who received the YFV17D yellow fever vaccine. The source was PBMCs, collected 5 days after the yellow fever booster vaccination. CDR3 in amino acids: CASSPLGAGNTEAFF. The CDR3 DNA follows: TGTGCCAGCTCACCACTCGGTGCAGGGAACACTGAAGCTTTCTTT.